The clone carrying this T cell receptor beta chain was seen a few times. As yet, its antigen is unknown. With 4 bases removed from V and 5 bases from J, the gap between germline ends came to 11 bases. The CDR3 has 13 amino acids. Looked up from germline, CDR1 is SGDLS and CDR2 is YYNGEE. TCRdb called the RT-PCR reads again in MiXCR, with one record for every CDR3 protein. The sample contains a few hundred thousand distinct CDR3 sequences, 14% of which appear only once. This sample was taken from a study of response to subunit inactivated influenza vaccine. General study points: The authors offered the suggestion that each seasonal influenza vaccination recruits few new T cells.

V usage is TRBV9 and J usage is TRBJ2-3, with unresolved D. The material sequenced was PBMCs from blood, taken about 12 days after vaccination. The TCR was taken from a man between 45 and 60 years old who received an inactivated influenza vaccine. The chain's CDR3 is CASSRPEVDTQYF. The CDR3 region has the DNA TGTGCCAGCAGCCGACCCGAGGTAGATACGCAGTATTTT.